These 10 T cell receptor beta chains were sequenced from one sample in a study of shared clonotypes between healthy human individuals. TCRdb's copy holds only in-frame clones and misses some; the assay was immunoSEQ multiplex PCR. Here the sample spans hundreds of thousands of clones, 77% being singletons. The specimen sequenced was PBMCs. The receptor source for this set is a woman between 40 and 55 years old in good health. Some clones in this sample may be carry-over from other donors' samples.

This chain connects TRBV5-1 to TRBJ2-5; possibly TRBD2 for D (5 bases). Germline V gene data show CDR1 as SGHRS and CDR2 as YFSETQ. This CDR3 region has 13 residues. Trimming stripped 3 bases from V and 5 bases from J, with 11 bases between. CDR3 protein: CASSYDWRETQYF. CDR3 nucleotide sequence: TGCGCCAGCAGCTACGACTGGAGGGAGACCCAGTACTTC.

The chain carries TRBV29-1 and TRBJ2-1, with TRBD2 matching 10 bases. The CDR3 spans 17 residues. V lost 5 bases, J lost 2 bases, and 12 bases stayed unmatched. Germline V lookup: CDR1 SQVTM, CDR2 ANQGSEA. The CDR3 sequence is CSVRGGSGRMAYNEQFF. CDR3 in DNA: TGCAGCGTTCGAGGCGGTAGCGGGAGGATGGCCTACAATGAGCAGTTCTTC.

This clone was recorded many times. The CDR3 loop is CASSPSEAYEQYF. In DNA, the CDR3 is TGTGCCAGCAGTCCTAGCGAGGCCTACGAGCAGTACTTC. The rearrangement joins TRBV6-5 to TRBJ2-7; tentatively, D is TRBD2 (6 bases). The germline V gene encodes CDR1 MNHEY and CDR2 SVGAGI. V lost 5 bases and J 2 bases, leaving 10 bases between the germline ends. The CDR3 sequence is 13 residues long.

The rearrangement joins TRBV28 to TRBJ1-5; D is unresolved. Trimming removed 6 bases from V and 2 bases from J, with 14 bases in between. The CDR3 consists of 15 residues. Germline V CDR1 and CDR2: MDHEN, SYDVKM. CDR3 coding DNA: TGTGCCAGCAGCCCCAGCGGTAACGGCAATCAGCCCCAGCATTTT. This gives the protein CASSPSGNGNQPQHF.

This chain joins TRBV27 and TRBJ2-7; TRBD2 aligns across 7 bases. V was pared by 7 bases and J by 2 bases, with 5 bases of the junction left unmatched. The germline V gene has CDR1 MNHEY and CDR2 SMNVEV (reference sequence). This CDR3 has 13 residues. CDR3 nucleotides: TGTGCCAGCATCAGACTAGCCCCCTACGAGCAGTACTTC. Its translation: CASIRLAPYEQYF.

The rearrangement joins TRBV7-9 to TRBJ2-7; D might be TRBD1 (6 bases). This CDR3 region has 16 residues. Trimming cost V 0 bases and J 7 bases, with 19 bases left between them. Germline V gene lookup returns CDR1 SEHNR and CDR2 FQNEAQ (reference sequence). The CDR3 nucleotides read TGTGCCAGCAGCTTAGCCTTGACAGGCCCGGTGGGGGAGCAGTACTTC. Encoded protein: CASSLALTGPVGEQYF.

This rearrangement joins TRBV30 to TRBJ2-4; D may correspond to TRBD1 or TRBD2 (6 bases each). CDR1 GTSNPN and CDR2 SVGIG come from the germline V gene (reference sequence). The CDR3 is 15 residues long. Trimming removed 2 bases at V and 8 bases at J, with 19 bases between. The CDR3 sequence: CAWSLSGGGKDIQYF. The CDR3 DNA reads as TGTGCCTGGAGTCTATCAGGAGGGGGAAAAGACATTCAGTACTTC.

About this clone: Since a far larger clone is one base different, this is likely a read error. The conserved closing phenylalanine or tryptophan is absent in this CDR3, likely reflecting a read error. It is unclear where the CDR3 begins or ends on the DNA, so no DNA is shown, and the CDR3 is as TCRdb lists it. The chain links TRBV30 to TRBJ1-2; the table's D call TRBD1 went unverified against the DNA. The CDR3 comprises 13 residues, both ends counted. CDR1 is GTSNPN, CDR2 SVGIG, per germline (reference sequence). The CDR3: CAWSVGQWEGCAL.

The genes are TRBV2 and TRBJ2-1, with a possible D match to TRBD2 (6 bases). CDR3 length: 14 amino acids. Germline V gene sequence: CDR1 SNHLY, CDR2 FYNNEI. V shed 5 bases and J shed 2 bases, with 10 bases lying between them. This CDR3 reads CASSPGLPYNEQFF. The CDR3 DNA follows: TGTGCCAGCAGTCCGGGACTCCCCTACAATGAGCAGTTCTTC.

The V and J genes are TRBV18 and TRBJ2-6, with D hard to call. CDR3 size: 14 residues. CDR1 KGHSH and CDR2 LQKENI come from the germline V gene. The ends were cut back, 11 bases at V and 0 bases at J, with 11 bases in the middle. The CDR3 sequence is CAASVSSGANVLTF. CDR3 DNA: TGTGCCGCGTCAGTGAGCTCTGGGGCCAACGTCCTGACTTTC. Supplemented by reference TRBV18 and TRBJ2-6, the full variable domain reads NAGVMQNPRHLVRRRGQEARLRCSPMKGHSHVYWYRQLPEEGLKFMVYLQKENIIDESGMPKERFSAEFPKEGPSILRIQQVVRGDSAAYFCAASVSSGANVLTFGAGSRLTVL.